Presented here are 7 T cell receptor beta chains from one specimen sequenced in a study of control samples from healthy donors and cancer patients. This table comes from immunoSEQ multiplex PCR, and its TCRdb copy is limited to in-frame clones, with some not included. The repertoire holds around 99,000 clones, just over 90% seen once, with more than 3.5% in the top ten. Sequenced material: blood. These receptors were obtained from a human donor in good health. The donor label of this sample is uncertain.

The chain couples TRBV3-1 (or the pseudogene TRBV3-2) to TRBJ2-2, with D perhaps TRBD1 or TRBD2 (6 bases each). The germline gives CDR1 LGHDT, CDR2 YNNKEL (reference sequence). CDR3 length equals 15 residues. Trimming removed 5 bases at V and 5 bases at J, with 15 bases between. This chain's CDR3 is CASSGGDRGTGELFF. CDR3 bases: TGTGCCAGCAGCGGCGGGGATAGGGGGACCGGGGAGCTGTTTTTT.

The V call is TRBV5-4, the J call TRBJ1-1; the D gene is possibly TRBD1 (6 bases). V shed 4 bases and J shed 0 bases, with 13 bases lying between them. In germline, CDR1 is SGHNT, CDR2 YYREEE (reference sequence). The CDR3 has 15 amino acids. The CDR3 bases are TGTGCCAGCAGCCCTCTCCAGGGGATGAACACTGAAGCTTTCTTT. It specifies CASSPLQGMNTEAFF.

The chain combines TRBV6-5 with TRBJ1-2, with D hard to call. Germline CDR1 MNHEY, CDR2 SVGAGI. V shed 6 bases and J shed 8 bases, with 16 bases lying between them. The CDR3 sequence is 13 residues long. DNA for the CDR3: TGTGCCAGCAGCGCGGATCGGCCGACGGGCTACACCTTC. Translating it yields CASSADRPTGYTF.

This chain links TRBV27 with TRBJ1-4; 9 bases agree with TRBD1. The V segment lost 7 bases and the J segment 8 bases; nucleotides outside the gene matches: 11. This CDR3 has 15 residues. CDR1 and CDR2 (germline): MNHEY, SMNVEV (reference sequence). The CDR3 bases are TGTGCCAGCATCCTACTTCGGGACAGGGTCGAAAAACTGTTTTTT. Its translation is CASILLRDRVEKLFF.

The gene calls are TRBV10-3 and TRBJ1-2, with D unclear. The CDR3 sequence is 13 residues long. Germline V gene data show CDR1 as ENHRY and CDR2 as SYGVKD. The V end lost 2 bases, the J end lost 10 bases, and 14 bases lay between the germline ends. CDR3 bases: TGTGCCATCAGTGAGATTGGCGGGTTTTTCTACACCTTC. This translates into CAISEIGGFFYTF.

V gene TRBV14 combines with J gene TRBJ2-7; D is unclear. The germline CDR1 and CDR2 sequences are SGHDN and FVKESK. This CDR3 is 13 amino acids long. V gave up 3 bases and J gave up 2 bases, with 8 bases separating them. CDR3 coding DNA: TGTGCCAGCAGCCAGATTAATACCTACGAGCAGTACTTC. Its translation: CASSQINTYEQYF.

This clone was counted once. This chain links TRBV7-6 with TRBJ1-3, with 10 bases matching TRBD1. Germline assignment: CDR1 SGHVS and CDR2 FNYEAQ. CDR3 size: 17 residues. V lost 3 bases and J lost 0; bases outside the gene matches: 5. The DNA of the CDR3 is TGTGCCAGCAGCTTCGGGACAGGGGTGAACTCTGGAAACACCATATATTTT. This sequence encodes CASSFGTGVNSGNTIYF.